These 21 T cell receptor beta chains were sequenced from one sample in a study of T cells after yellow fever vaccination. TCRdb recomputed calls from the 5' RACE reads with MiXCR, one row per CDR3 protein. The table lists about 260,000 distinct CDR3 sequences, roughly 5.6% of them singletons, with roughly 3.5% in the top ten. Sample: CD4+ T cells sorted from PBMCs, taken on the day of the yellow fever booster vaccination. The receptor set was obtained from a man between 18 and 29 years old who received the YFV17D yellow fever vaccine.

This clonotype appeared a few times. The V gene is TRBV4-3, the J gene TRBJ1-2; TRBD1 agrees at 7 bases. Looked up from germline, CDR1 is LGHNA and CDR2 is YSLEER. V shed 1 base, J shed 7 bases, and the junction held 6 bases outside the gene matches. This CDR3 spans 14 amino acids. This chain's CDR3 is CASSQVGQRVGYTF. CDR3 bases: TGCGCCAGCAGCCAAGTGGGACAGAGGGTTGGCTACACCTTC.

This clonotype was seen a few times. The chain joins TRBV10-3 to TRBJ2-1; D unresolved. V lost 0 bases to trimming and J lost 4 bases, with 10 bases between them. Germline CDR1 and CDR2: ENHRY and SYGVKD. CDR3 length: 15 amino acids. The CDR3 nucleotides read TGTGCCATCAGTGAGTCTGGCGGTTTATACAATGAGCAGTTCTTC. This codes for CAISESGGLYNEQFF.

This clonotype was picked up a small number of times. The V call is TRBV7-2, the J call TRBJ1-1; D may be TRBD1 (5 bases). CDR1 SGHTA and CDR2 FQGNSA come from the germline V gene. Trimming shortened V by 6 bases and J by 5 bases, and 19 bases separated the two germline ends. This CDR3 has 15 residues. CDR3 DNA: TGTGCCAGCAGGCAACCCTGGGGCCTATTGACTGAAGCTTTCTTT. Its translation: CASRQPWGLLTEAFF.

The chain uses TRBV7-2 and TRBJ2-5, with 10 bases identical to TRBD2. Germline lookup yields CDR1 SGHTA and CDR2 FQGNSA. The CDR3 runs to 16 residues. V was clipped by 2 bases and J by 5 bases; unmatched bases: 8. As DNA, the CDR3 is TGTGCCAGCAGCTTATGGCTAGCGGGGGAGATGGAGACCCAGTACTTC. It encodes CASSLWLAGEMETQYF.

This clonotype was seen a handful of times. The V call is TRBV7-9, the J call TRBJ2-6, with D perhaps matching TRBD1 (6 bases). This CDR3 is 13 amino acids long. Germline V lookup: CDR1 SEHNR, CDR2 FQNEAQ (reference sequence). With 2 bases removed from V and 8 bases from J, the gap between germline ends came to 7 bases. CDR3 sequence (DNA): TGTGCCAGCAGCTTACAGGGGACCAACGTCCTGACTTTC. Protein product: CASSLQGTNVLTF.

The table lists this clonotype with many counts. V and J are TRBV4-2 and TRBJ2-1, with TRBD2 matching 11 bases. CDR3 size: 16 residues. CDR1 and CDR2 (germline): LGHNA, YNFKEQ. V lost 2 bases to trimming and J lost 0 bases; unmatched junction nucleotides: 0. In nucleotides, the CDR3 is TGTGCCAGCAGCCAACTAGCGGGGGGCTCCTACAATGAGCAGTTCTTC. Residues: CASSQLAGGSYNEQFF.

There are a few counts of this clonotype. V and J are TRBV27 and TRBJ1-1; D is possibly TRBD1 (5 bases). Per the germline V gene, CDR1 is MNHEY and CDR2 is SMNVEV (reference sequence). V was cut by 0 bases and J by 6 bases, with 11 bases left in between. The CDR3 runs 14 residues. For the CDR3, the DNA is TGTGCCAGCAGTTTATCAACGACCAGGGCTGAAGCTTTCTTT. It codes for CASSLSTTRAEAFF.

There are many counts of this clonotype. The chain employs TRBV6-5 and TRBJ2-3, with TRBD1 matching 10 bases. The CDR3 runs 15 residues. The V gene end was trimmed by 5 bases and the J gene end by 8 bases; junction bases not matched to a gene: 10. Per germline, CDR1 MNHEY and CDR2 SVGAGI. The CDR3 region is CASSRGTGVGFTQYF. The DNA of the CDR3 is TGTGCCAGCAGTCGGGGGACAGGGGTAGGGTTTACGCAGTATTTT.

The V call is TRBV5-1, the J call TRBJ2-5; D is possibly TRBD1 or TRBD2 (6 bases each). CDR1 and CDR2 (germline): SGHRS, YFSETQ. The CDR3 has 11 amino acids. Trimming took 4 bases from V and 13 from J, leaving 14 bases between them. CDR3 sequence (DNA): TGCGCCAGCAGCCGAAGGGGGGCCCCGTACTTC. Translating it yields CASSRRGAPYF.

This clonotype was picked up many times. The V and J genes are TRBV6-5 and TRBJ2-5; D perhaps matches TRBD2 (5 bases). The CDR3 is 13 residues long. V was clipped by 6 bases and J by 4 bases, with 12 bases between them. Germline CDR1 MNHEY, CDR2 SVGAGI. The CDR3 loop is CASSRGLAETQYF. In DNA form, the CDR3 reads TGTGCCAGCAGCCGCGGCCTAGCAGAGACCCAGTACTTC.

The J gene is TRBJ1-6, the V gene TRBV7-3; maybe TRBD1 (5 bases). Germline lookup yields CDR1 SGHTA and CDR2 FQGTGA. Trimming stripped 2 bases from V and 9 bases from J, with 14 bases between. This CDR3 is built from 15 residues. Here the CDR3 reads CASSLVASGGSPLHF. The CDR3 bases are TGTGCCAGCAGCTTAGTAGCAAGCGGGGGTTCACCCCTCCACTTT.

In its sample, this clonotype was seen many times. Here the CDR3 reads CASSSPAEETQYF. As DNA, the CDR3 is TGTGCCAGCAGTTCCCCAGCGGAAGAGACCCAGTACTTC. The chain employs TRBV12-3 or TRBV12-4 and TRBJ2-5; D is possibly TRBD2 (5 bases). The CDR3 consists of 13 residues. The V and J ends lost 4 bases and 3 bases respectively, with 9 bases between them.

The chain combines TRBV18 with TRBJ2-6; 11 nucleotides line up with TRBD1. There are 18 residues in the CDR3. The junction had 8 bases not matched to a gene; V was cut back by 3 bases and J by 4 bases. Germline assignment: CDR1 KGHSH and CDR2 LQKENI. CDR3 sequence (DNA): TGTGCCAGCTCACCCCGGGACAGGGGGAGAAGAGGGGCCAACGTCCTGACTTTC. This codes for CASSPRDRGRRGANVLTF.

This clonotype has a count of ten or more. This chain uses TRBV11-1 with TRBJ2-2, with TRBD1 identical over 7 bases. This CDR3 region has 15 residues. The germline gives CDR1 SGHAT, CDR2 FQDESV (reference sequence). Losses at the gene ends were 5 bases for V and 6 bases for J; bases not matched to a gene: 9. The CDR3 coding sequence is TGTGCCAGCAGCCTAAGACAGGGTCGCGCCGGGGAGCTGTTTTTT. Encoded protein: CASSLRQGRAGELFF.

J is TRBJ2-7 and V is TRBV6-5; TRBD1 matches at 8 bases. Germline V lookup: CDR1 MNHEY, CDR2 SVGAGI. The CDR3 spans 16 residues. Trimming took 6 bases from V and 2 from J; bases not matched to a gene: 12. The CDR3 bases are TGTGCCAGCAGCGACAGGGGAGGAATGGACGCCTACGAGCAGTACTTC. This translates into CASSDRGGMDAYEQYF.

In this sample, this clonotype turned up a few times. This chain joins TRBV9 and TRBJ2-3; 8 bases align to TRBD1. CDR3 length equals 13 residues. Per germline, CDR1 SGDLS and CDR2 YYNGEE. V lost 3 bases and J lost 6; bases outside the gene matches: 3. The chain's CDR3 is CASSADRGDTQYF. The CDR3 nucleotides are TGTGCCAGCAGCGCCGACAGGGGTGATACGCAGTATTTT.

This clonotype was seen many times. The rearrangement uses TRBV5-1 and TRBJ2-3; 15 bases agree with TRBD2. CDR1 SGHRS and CDR2 YFSETQ come from the germline V gene. The CDR3 runs to 17 residues. Trimming took 4 bases from V and 2 from J; bases not matched to a gene: 5. The DNA of the CDR3 is TGCGCCAGCAGCCCCGGGACTAGCGGGGGGTCCACAGATACGCAGTATTTT. Translating it yields CASSPGTSGGSTDTQYF.

The sample holds a few counts of this clonotype. V gene TRBV6-6 combines with J gene TRBJ1-1, with D perhaps matching TRBD1 (5 bases). Germline CDR1 is MNHNY and CDR2 is SVGAGI (reference sequence). The CDR3 has 16 amino acids. Trimming stripped 4 bases from V and 4 bases from J, with 19 bases between. CDR3 residues: CASSSDRSGRGTEAFF. In nucleotides, the CDR3 is TGTGCCAGCAGTTCCGATAGATCAGGGAGGGGCACTGAAGCTTTCTTT.

This clonotype appeared a few times. V is TRBV10-3 and J is TRBJ2-7, with a tentative D call TRBD1 (6 bases). Germline V lookup: CDR1 ENHRY, CDR2 SYGVKD. There are 12 residues in the CDR3. Trimming removed 2 bases from V and 4 bases from J, with 6 bases in between. CDR3 nucleotides: TGTGCCATCAGTGAGACAGGGTACGAGCAGTACTTC. This encodes CAISETGYEQYF.

This clonotype was observed at least ten times. The gene calls are TRBV12-3 or TRBV12-4 and TRBJ2-1; 10 positions match TRBD1. The V segment lost 8 bases and the J segment 8 bases; nucleotides outside the gene matches: 15. The CDR3 runs 16 residues. CDR3 DNA: TGTGCCAGCCTTCGAGCCCGGGGACAGGGGATCGATGAGCAGTTCTTC. It translates to CASLRARGQGIDEQFF.

The chain joins TRBV10-3 to TRBJ1-4; 9 bases line up with TRBD1. After removal of 4 bases from V and 10 bases from J, the junction contained 7 bases not matched to a gene. Germline CDR1 and CDR2: ENHRY and SYGVKD. The CDR3 loop spans 14 amino acids. CDR3 loop: CAISGVQGAGKLFF. CDR3 sequence (DNA): TGTGCCATCAGTGGCGTACAGGGGGCGGGAAAACTGTTTTTT.